These 20 T cell receptor beta chains share one sample of origin, sequenced in a study of shared clonotypes between healthy human individuals. The data were produced by immunoSEQ multiplex PCR, yet TCRdb's version contains in-frame clones alone and is incomplete. The table records over a million clones, roughly 98.5% of them present only once. The material sequenced was naive CD4+ T cells sorted from blood. Noted subset: CD45RA+ positively selected. All receptors come from a man younger than 45 in good health.

This chain joins TRBV4-3 and TRBJ2-3, with TRBD2 matching over 10 bases. Germline V gene lookup returns CDR1 LGHNA and CDR2 YSLEER. The V gene end was trimmed by 3 bases and the J gene end by 4 bases; junction bases not matched to a gene: 10. The CDR3 covers 17 residues. The CDR3 is CASSQDPSGRDADTQYF. The DNA of the CDR3 is TGCGCCAGCAGCCAGGATCCTAGCGGGAGAGACGCAGATACGCAGTATTTT.

The chain uses TRBV4-3 and TRBJ2-7; no definite D call. The CDR3 extends over 14 amino acids. V lost 1 base, J lost 2 bases, and 9 bases lay in between. Per the germline V gene, CDR1 is LGHNA and CDR2 is YSLEER. CDR3 in amino acids: CASSQGLIAYEQYF. The CDR3 DNA reads as TGCGCCAGCAGCCAAGGGTTGATAGCCTACGAGCAGTACTTC.

The chain carries TRBV5-6 and TRBJ2-7; D remains ambiguous. Per germline, CDR1 SGHDT and CDR2 YYEEEE. This CDR3 is built from 13 residues. Trimming left V 1 base short and J 1 base short, with 6 bases between. Here the CDR3 DNA reads TGTGCCAGCAGCTTGCAGGAATCCTACGAGCAGTACTTC. Its translation is CASSLQESYEQYF.

The V and J genes are TRBV6-5 and TRBJ1-2; TRBD1 matches 11 bases. The J segment lost 8 bases and the V segment lost 6 bases, leaving 5 bases of the junction unmatched. CDR3 length: 13 amino acids. CDR1 and CDR2 from the germline V gene are MNHEY and SVGAGI. The CDR3 coding sequence is TGTGCCAGCAGGGAACGGACAGGGGGCGGCTACACCTTC. As protein: CASRERTGGGYTF.

This clone showed up just once. V gene TRBV9 combines with J gene TRBJ2-2, with 12 bases that match TRBD2. V gave up 4 bases and J gave up 3 bases; unmatched junction bases: 10. From germline, CDR1 is SGDLS and CDR2 YYNGEE. The CDR3 sequence is 18 residues long. Here the CDR3 reads CASSPHLRLAGDTGELFF. CDR3 sequence (DNA): TGTGCCAGCAGCCCTCACCTGCGACTAGCGGGAGACACCGGGGAGCTGTTTTTT.

This clone was seen only once. The chain carries TRBV28 and TRBJ2-7; D is ambiguous. V lost 3 bases to trimming and J lost 4 bases, with 4 bases between them. CDR3 size: 11 residues. Germline V lookup: CDR1 MDHEN, CDR2 SYDVKM. CDR3 coding DNA: TGTGCCAGCAGTTTTATTTACGAGCAGTACTTC. This sequence encodes CASSFIYEQYF.

This chain uses TRBV23-1 with TRBJ1-1; tentative D call: TRBD1 (5 bases). TRBV23-1 is identified as an open reading frame with a role that is uncertain. The CDR3 spans 14 residues. Trimming shortened V by 6 bases and J by 4 bases, and 15 bases separated the two germline ends. The CDR3 sequence: CASRVVGGGTEAFF. The CDR3 DNA follows: TGCGCCAGCAGGGTCGTCGGGGGGGGCACTGAAGCTTTCTTT.

The V call is TRBV10-1, the J call TRBJ2-7; perhaps TRBD2 as D (5 bases). CDR3 length equals 15 residues. From germline, CDR1 is WNHNN and CDR2 SYGVQD (reference sequence). The V end lost 0 bases, the J end lost 1 base, and 10 bases lay between the germline ends. The CDR3, as DNA: TGCGCCAGCAGTGAGTCCGGGGTTTCGTCCTACGAGCAGTACTTC. Translation: CASSESGVSSYEQYF.

In its sample, this clone was seen once. The rearrangement links TRBV6-6 to TRBJ1-5, with D perhaps matching TRBD1 (6 bases). In germline, CDR1 is MNHNY, CDR2 SVGAGI (reference sequence). V gave up 4 bases and J gave up 1 base, with 14 bases separating them. CDR3 length: 16 amino acids. The CDR3 loop reads CASSSFGQMSNQPQHF. Written as DNA, the CDR3 is TGTGCCAGCAGTTCTTTCGGACAGATGAGCAATCAGCCCCAGCATTTT.

This clone appeared a single time. The rearrangement links TRBV7-9 to TRBJ1-1, with TRBD1 matching 7 bases. J lost 7 bases, V lost 5 bases, and 4 bases had no gene match. CDR3 size: 12 residues. Germline values: CDR1 SEHNR, CDR2 FQNEAQ (reference sequence). DNA for the CDR3: TGTGCCAGCAGCGCCACAGGGGTTGAAGCTTTCTTT. Its translation: CASSATGVEAFF. The variable domain in full, completed from reference TRBV7-9 and TRBJ1-1, reads DTGVSQNPRHKITKRGQNVTFRCDPISEHNRLYWYRQTLGQGPEFLTYFQNEAQLEKSRLLSDRFSAERPKGSFSTLEIQRTEQGDSAMYLCASSATGVEAFFGQGTRLTVV.

The chain couples TRBV9 to TRBJ1-2; no reliable D call. This CDR3 comprises 14 residues. V was trimmed by 0 bases and J by 1 base, leaving 7 bases between them. Germline assignment: CDR1 SGDLS and CDR2 YYNGEE. This CDR3 is CASSVARDNYGYTF. Written as DNA, the CDR3 is TGTGCCAGCAGCGTAGCTCGTGATAACTATGGCTACACCTTC.

The rearrangement links TRBV6-5 to TRBJ2-7; 9 bases align to TRBD1. The CDR3 is 15 residues long. Germline lookup yields CDR1 MNHEY and CDR2 SVGAGI. J lost 7 bases, V lost 6 bases, and 13 bases had no gene match. CDR3 region: CASSTRGTGNQEQYF. CDR3 DNA sequence: TGTGCCAGCAGCACCAGAGGGACAGGGAATCAGGAGCAGTACTTC.

The chain is built from TRBV5-8 and TRBJ2-7; 11 bases fit TRBD2. Germline trimming cut 4 bases from V and 2 bases from J; bases unmatched to any gene: 11. This CDR3 has 17 amino acids. The germline V gene encodes CDR1 SGHTS and CDR2 YDEGEE. The CDR3 DNA reads TGTGCCAGCAGCGCACAAGCCGGGACTAGCGGTCCCTACGAGCAGTACTTC. Its protein is CASSAQAGTSGPYEQYF. Full variable domain (outside the CDR3, taken from reference TRBV5-8 and TRBJ2-7): EAGVTQSPTHLIKTRGQQATLRCSPISGHTSVYWYQQALGLGLQFLLWYDEGEERNRGNFPPRFSGRQFPNYSSELNVNALELEDSALYLCASSAQAGTSGPYEQYFGPGTRLTVT.

V and J are TRBV9 and TRBJ1-1, with a tentative D call TRBD1 (5 bases). Germline loops: CDR1 SGDLS, CDR2 YYNGEE. Trimming pared 0 bases from V and 1 base from J, leaving 10 bases between. The CDR3 totals 15 residues. The CDR3: CASSVGGAANTEAFF. The CDR3 coding sequence is TGTGCCAGCAGCGTAGGAGGGGCCGCGAACACTGAAGCTTTCTTT.

The sample holds a few counts of this clone. The chain is built from TRBV6-1 and TRBJ2-7; D ambiguous. CDR1 MNHNS and CDR2 SASEGT come from the germline V gene. There are 14 residues in the CDR3. V lost 4 bases to trimming and J lost 1 base, with 11 bases between them. The DNA for the CDR3 is TGTGCCAGCAGTGTGTCCATAGGTTCCTACGAGCAGTACTTC. Translation gives CASSVSIGSYEQYF.

J is TRBJ1-2 and V is TRBV28; maybe TRBD1 (6 bases). Trimming cost V 6 bases and J 3 bases, with 11 bases left between them. There are 13 residues in the CDR3. Germline CDR1 is MDHEN and CDR2 is SYDVKM. The CDR3 here is CASSPQGDYGYTF. CDR3 nucleotide sequence: TGTGCCAGCAGCCCACAGGGAGACTATGGCTACACCTTC.

This clone was seen a single time. At the DNA level, this CDR3 is encoded by other sequences in the same sample as well. The chain carries TRBV5-1 and TRBJ2-3; no clear D. This CDR3 is built from 13 residues. With 0 bases removed from V and 5 bases from J, the gap between germline ends came to 7 bases. Germline loops: CDR1 SGHRS, CDR2 YFSETQ. This chain's CDR3 is CASSLVGGDTQYF. In nucleotides, the CDR3 is TGCGCCAGCAGCTTGGTTGGTGGAGATACGCAGTATTTT.

The chain uses TRBV5-1 and TRBJ1-2; TRBD1 might be the D (5 bases). This CDR3 spans 13 amino acids. Germline values: CDR1 SGHRS, CDR2 YFSETQ. Trimming stripped 3 bases from V and 7 bases from J, with 13 bases between. CDR3 nucleotide sequence: TGCGCCAGCAGCTGGGGCCCCGAGGGTGGCTACACCTTC. It yields the protein CASSWGPEGGYTF.

The J gene is TRBJ1-1, the V gene TRBV5-4, with no clear D. This CDR3 has 14 residues. The germline V and J ends were trimmed by 4 bases and 0 bases, with 10 bases remaining between them. The germline gives CDR1 SGHNT, CDR2 YYREEE (reference sequence). CDR3 residues: CASSADLLNTEAFF. In nucleotides, the CDR3 is TGTGCCAGCAGCGCGGACCTGCTGAACACTGAAGCTTTCTTT.

The chain recombines TRBV10-3 with TRBJ2-7, with unresolved D. Germline V gives CDR1 ENHRY, CDR2 SYGVKD. CDR3 length: 13 amino acids. Between the trimmed V and J ends, which lost 7 bases and 0 bases, there was a span of 10 bases. The CDR3 DNA reads as TGTGCCATCATGGGCGGAACCTCCTACGAGCAGTACTTC. This sequence encodes CAIMGGTSYEQYF.